This T cell receptor (beta chain) was recorded in a study of T-cell memory formation after mild COVID-19. General study findings and limits: Researchers could not confirm that second-wave clones peaking on day 37 targeted SARS-CoV-2.

One entry per CDR3 protein, called by TCRdb with MiXCR from the 5' RACE reads. The sample lists some 320,000 distinct CDR3 sequences, roughly 15% occurring once. On this clonotype: Its antigen is still unknown.

The CDR3 length is 12 residues. The V end lost 5 bases, the J end lost 2 bases, and 10 bases lay between the germline ends. Per the germline V gene, CDR1 is DFQATT and CDR2 is SNEGSKA (reference sequence). The sample was PBMCs or a T cell subset sorted from them (not recorded which). This TCR was recovered from a man between 18 and 29 years old who had mild COVID-19 (a few samples of this study predate the infection). Cell type and time point are not known. The chain employs TRBV20-1 and TRBJ2-7; D unclear. The CDR3 bases are TGCAGTGCTGCTACCGAGACCTACGAGCAGTACTTC. Amino acids: CSAATETYEQYF.